This T cell receptor (beta chain) was sequenced during a study of T-cell reconstitution after alpha-beta-depleted transplantation in children. Germline V lookup: CDR1 MNHNS, CDR2 SASEGT. Between the trimmed V and J ends, which lost 6 bases and 5 bases, there was a span of 13 bases. The CDR3 loop spans 13 amino acids. For TCRbeta, the library was prepared with unique molecular identifiers. TCRdb recomputed calls from the PCR reads with MiXCR, one row per CDR3 protein. The sample lists approximately 400,000 distinct CDR3 sequences, 9.5% to 13% occurring once. The clonotype originates from a human donor who donated a stem cell graft to a child with acute myeloid leukemia. This chain uses TRBV6-1 with TRBJ1-1; D might be TRBD1 (5 bases). The sequences come from PBMCs from the stem cell graft donor, collected from the stem cell graft. The CDR3 reads CASRGEGLTEAFF. CDR3 nucleotides: TGTGCCAGCAGGGGGGAGGGGCTAACTGAAGCTTTCTTT.